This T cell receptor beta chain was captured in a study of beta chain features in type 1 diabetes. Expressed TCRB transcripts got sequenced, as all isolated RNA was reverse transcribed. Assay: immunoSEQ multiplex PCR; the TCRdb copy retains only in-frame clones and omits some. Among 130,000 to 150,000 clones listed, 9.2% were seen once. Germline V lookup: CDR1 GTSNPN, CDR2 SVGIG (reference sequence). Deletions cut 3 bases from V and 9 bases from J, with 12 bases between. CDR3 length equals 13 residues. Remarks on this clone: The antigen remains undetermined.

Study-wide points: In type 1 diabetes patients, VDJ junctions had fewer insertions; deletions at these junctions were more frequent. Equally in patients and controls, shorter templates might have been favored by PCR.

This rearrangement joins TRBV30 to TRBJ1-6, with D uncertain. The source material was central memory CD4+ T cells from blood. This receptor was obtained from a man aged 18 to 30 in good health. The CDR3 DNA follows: TGTGCCTGGAGCGTTCGCCGGGGTTCACCCCTCCACTTT. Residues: CAWSVRRGSPLHF.